Here is one TCR beta chain with its context. Deletions cut 4 bases from V and 11 bases from J, with 12 bases between. CDR3 length: 13 amino acids. This record comes from a study of blood T cell repertoires in COVID-19. As for the study in general: Researchers got acute and convalescent COVID-19 samples from the United States, Italy and Spain. PBMCs, B-cell-depleted T cells, or T cells provided the cDNA or gDNA that made up the material.

Methods used by the authors: Researchers report that nucleated cell counts were estimated from reference gene primer amplification. Measured with immunoSEQ multiplex PCR; TCRdb has only the in-frame clones, and not every one. V and J calls and clone size are given by that table; D and trimming were obtained from the DNA. The sample lists approximately 100,000 clones, roughly 90% occurring once. The TCR sequence derives from a woman aged 60-75 years with acute or convalescent COVID-19. V gene TRBV12-3 or TRBV12-4 combines with J gene TRBJ1-6; D is ambiguous. The sequenced sample was peripheral blood. The CDR3: CASSSGSGAPLHF. Here the CDR3 DNA reads TGTGCCAGCAGTTCCGGGTCCGGAGCACCCCTCCACTTT.